This T cell receptor beta chain was observed in a study of T cell changes during pregnancy in multiple sclerosis. The table came from immunoSEQ multiplex PCR; TCRdb's copy has only in-frame clones and leaves some out. The table records some 85,000 clones, over 90% of them present only once. The CDR3 is 11 amino acids. Germline V CDR1 and CDR2: SGHAT, FQNNGV. The ends were cut back, 3 bases at V and 10 bases at J, with 9 bases in the middle. This clonotype originated in a female donor with multiple sclerosis, enrolled in a pregnancy study. V usage is TRBV11-2 and J usage is TRBJ1-1, with a tentative D call TRBD1 (6 bases). This specimen consisted of peripheral blood, obtained in the second trimester of pregnancy. The CDR3 region has the DNA TGTGCCAGCAGCTTTGGCAGGGGAGCTTTCTTT. Its protein product is CASSFGRGAFF.